The T cell receptor beta chain under discussion was sequenced for a study of T cell responses to AZD1222 COVID-19 vaccine. Regarding the study as a whole: Repertoires were obtained solely post-peak T cell response.

On this clone itself: Its antigen is unidentified.

Trimming removed 0 bases at V and 0 bases at J, with 4 bases between. The CDR3 is 14 residues long. From germline, CDR1 is SGDLS and CDR2 YYNGEE. Data came from immunoSEQ multiplex PCR; TCRdb stores just in-frame clones and leaves some out. The data show 120,000 to 150,000 clones, with about 82% seen just once and about 4.8% held by the top ten. The receptor was derived from an adult who received the AZD1222 COVID-19 vaccine. The sample was peripheral blood, taken 28 days after the second AZD1222 dose. This chain joins TRBV9 and TRBJ1-3; no clear D. CDR3 nucleotide sequence: TGTGCCAGCAGCGTAGGGACCTCTGGAAACACCATATATTTT. It specifies CASSVGTSGNTIYF.